This T cell receptor beta chain is from a study of blood T cell repertoires in COVID-19. Overall study: The origin of the acute and convalescent COVID-19 samples was the United States, Italy and Spain. In each case, the material was cDNA or gDNA derived from T cells, B-cell-depleted T cells, or PBMCs.

Enrollees, about 18 to 89 years old, lived in approximately 24 US areas. Participants were placed into cohorts based on the clinical history they reported. Clones were sequenced by immunoSEQ multiplex PCR, and TCRdb holds only the in-frame ones, with some missing. Seen here are fewer than 450,000 clones, 90% observed once, and the top ten hold about 0.6%. The sample was PBMCs or T cells enriched from blood (not recorded which). The TCR originated in a man aged 18 to 29 who had recovered from COVID-19.

The CDR3 is CAISALDTEGKLFF. CDR3 nucleotide sequence: TGTGCCATCAGTGCGCTCGACACGGAGGGAAAACTGTTTTTT. The chain employs TRBV10-3 and TRBJ1-4; D ambiguous. CDR1 ENHRY and CDR2 SYGVKD come from the germline V gene. The germline V and J ends were trimmed by 4 bases and 10 bases, with 16 bases remaining between them. The CDR3 runs to 14 residues.